The next 10 T cell receptor beta chains were all read from a single sample in a study of tumor-infiltrating lymphocytes in primary liver carcinoma. Unsorted whole blood yielded the blood RNA, and germline DNA was also extracted. With a constant-region primer, TCR beta cDNA was made from approximately 520 ng of total RNA. ARM-PCR was slightly modified, and three nested multiplex PCR rounds with it gave rise to the TCR beta libraries. Primers for the first two PCR rounds were TRBV1-TRBV30 forward primers and a C-beta reverse primer (approximately 10 cycles per round). MiXCR, applied by TCRdb to the multiplex PCR reads, yields one record per CDR3 protein. In the table there are hundreds of thousands of distinct CDR3 sequences, 50% to 75% of which are singletons. Sequencing was done on a sample of peripheral blood. Every receptor here comes from a woman aged 30 to 39 with primary liver carcinoma and hepatitis B virus infection.

With regard to this clonotype: Germline is not matched at one junction end, which may reflect a read error. The chain has TRBV11-2 and TRBJ2-3, with D possibly being TRBD2 (5 bases). Germline CDR1 and CDR2: SGHAT and FQNNGV. The CDR3 extends over 14 amino acids. The CDR3 DNA sequence: TGTGCCAGTGGCTCGGTTAGCGAATCAGATACGCAGTACTTT. Amino acids: CASGSVSESDTQYF.

Concerning this clonotype: The conserved final phenylalanine or tryptophan is absent from the CDR3, which likely points to a read error. The chain carries TRBV5-5 and TRBJ1-2; D gene ambiguous. Germline V gives CDR1 SGHKS, CDR2 YYEKEE (reference sequence). The CDR3 runs to 16 residues. The DNA of the CDR3 is TGTGCCAGCAGCTTGGAATATTTAGCGCAGCCATATGGTTACACCTCC. This gives the protein CASSLEYLAQPYGYTS.

The table lists this clonotype with a count of one. This may arise from a read error, as a much more abundant clone is one base away. The V call is TRBV29-1, the J call TRBJ2-2; unclear D gene. The CDR3 is 12 residues long. Germline values: CDR1 SQVTM, CDR2 ANQGSEA. CDR3: CCVYGNTGELFF. In DNA, the CDR3 is TGCTGCGTTTACGGGAACACCGGGGAGCTGTTTTTT.

About this clonotype: An end of the junction does not agree with germline; a read error may underlie this. The chain joins TRBV6-2 or TRBV6-3 to TRBJ2-2; D unresolved. The CDR3 spans 14 residues. Germline V gene data show CDR1 as MNHEY and CDR2 as SVGEGT. The CDR3 loop is CVSRRRAHTGELFF. The CDR3 bases are TGCGTCAGCAGACGCCGGGCCCACACCGGGGAGCTGTTTTTT.

This clonotype was picked up many times. The chain couples TRBV12-3 or TRBV12-4 to TRBJ2-3; 8 nucleotides match TRBD2. Unmatched junction bases numbered 10, after V lost 7 bases and J lost 1 base. The CDR3 loop spans 16 amino acids. The CDR3 sequence is CASTPPATSGTDTQYF. DNA for the CDR3: TGTGCCAGCACCCCCCCCGCGACTAGCGGCACAGATACGCAGTATTTT.

The rearrangement uses TRBV5-4 and TRBJ2-5; D is unresolved. CDR1 is SGHNT, CDR2 YYREEE, per germline (reference sequence). Trimming pared 1 base from V and 1 base from J, leaving 8 bases between. The CDR3 is 14 residues long. The CDR3 protein is CASSLPRSQETQYF. The DNA for the CDR3 is TGTGCCAGCAGCTTGCCGCGTTCCCAAGAGACCCAGTACTTC.

This clonotype was seen only a few times. V usage is TRBV5-1 and J usage is TRBJ1-6, with 9 bases lining up with TRBD1. The V and J ends lost 3 bases and 0 bases, in that order; junction bases with no gene match: 4. The CDR3 is made up of 17 amino acids. The germline gives CDR1 SGHRS, CDR2 YFSETQ. CDR3 DNA: TGCGCCAGCAGCTCCGGACAGGGGAGCTCCTATAATTCACCCCTCCACTTT. Its translation is CASSSGQGSSYNSPLHF.

Concerning this clonotype itself: One base away lies a much larger clone, so this may be a sequencing read error. This chain uses TRBV6-5 with TRBJ2-7; 8 bases align to TRBD1. Germline V CDR1 and CDR2: MNHEY, SVGAGI. CDR3 length equals 14 residues. In DNA, the CDR3 is TGTGCCAGCAGTTTCACGACAGGGGCGGGCGAGCAGTGCTTC. Protein product: CASSFTTGAGEQCF.

This clonotype was seen ten or more times. This chain joins TRBV29-1 and TRBJ2-7; D might be TRBD2 (6 bases). Germline loops: CDR1 SQVTM, CDR2 ANQGSEA. The CDR3 length is 14 residues. Trimming pared 3 bases from V and 2 bases from J, leaving 14 bases between. For the CDR3, the DNA is TGCAGCGTTGAGGTCGGGACTCGTCCCTACGAGCAGTACTTC. This codes for CSVEVGTRPYEQYF.

This clonotype was seen just once. This may stem from a read error, because a much larger clone lies one nucleotide away. The V and J genes are TRBV29-1 and TRBJ2-5; 9 bases are a match to TRBD2. V was pared by 7 bases and J by 9 bases, with 15 bases of the junction left unmatched. Per germline, CDR1 SQVTM and CDR2 ANQGSEA. The CDR3 has 14 amino acids. The chain's CDR3 is CSATGTSWSTPQYF. The CDR3, as DNA: TGCAGCGCCACCGGGACTAGCTGGAGCACGCCCCAGTACTTC.